This T cell receptor (beta chain) was captured by sequencing in a study of T cell responses to AZD1222 COVID-19 vaccine. Germline V gene sequence: CDR1 MNHEY, CDR2 SMNVEV (reference sequence). V lost 5 bases to trimming and J lost 1 base, with 14 bases between them. The CDR3 is 16 amino acids. General study findings and limits: Unmutated regions of variants are reportedly targeted by nearly half of spike-specific TCRs. AZD1222 recipients seropositive at baseline numbered only 5 to 7.

Using immunoSEQ multiplex PCR, the repertoire was profiled, and TCRdb retains in-frame clones only, with some absent. The data hold some 84,000 clones, with 70% to 90% observed a single time. Comment on this clone: No antigen is known for it.

This TCR was recovered from an adult who received the AZD1222 COVID-19 vaccine. Sequenced here: peripheral blood, sampled 28 days after the second AZD1222 dose. V usage is TRBV27 and J usage is TRBJ2-2, with D unclear. CDR3 nucleotide sequence: TGTGCCAGCAGTACCCCCGGGCTACTGAACACCGGGGAGCTGTTTTTT. Protein: CASSTPGLLNTGELFF.